These T cell receptor beta chains were read from a single sample in a study of blood T cell repertoires in COVID-19. Produced via immunoSEQ multiplex PCR; TCRdb's table is partial and in-frame only. This sample yields about 260,000 clones, of which roughly 88% are seen a single time; 10% belongs to the top ten. The source material was peripheral blood. The receptor source for this set is a woman in her 70s with COVID-19, enrolled during active disease. Each CDR3 is given with its conserved first and last residue. The D gene is left open where the match is weak. Some rows have no size entry. The others give once, few or many, or a class for an expanded clone.

clone_size: -
j_call: TRBJ1-1
d_call: -
v_call: TRBV19
cdr3_nt: TGTGCCAGTAGCCACCCAAGTAACAGGGAAAGCTCTGAAGCTTTCTTT
cdr3_aa: CASSHPSNRESSEAFF

clone_size: -
j_call: TRBJ2-3
d_call: -
v_call: TRBV5-1
cdr3_nt: TGCGCCAGCAGGCCTTCCGAAGGACAGCCTACAGATACGCAGTATTTT
cdr3_aa: CASRPSEGQPTDTQYF

clone_size: once
j_call: TRBJ2-3
d_call: -
v_call: TRBV7-3
cdr3_nt: TGTGCCAGCAGCTTAGAGGGGAGGCCAGACACAGATACGCAGTATTTT
cdr3_aa: CASSLEGRPDTDTQYF

clone_size: -
j_call: TRBJ2-7
d_call: TRBD1
v_call: TRBV6-2/TRBV6-3
cdr3_nt: TGTGCCAGCAGTCTACAGGGGGCGGGAGAGCAGTACTTC
cdr3_aa: CASSLQGAGEQYF

clone_size: -
j_call: TRBJ1-1
d_call: -
v_call: TRBV7-7
cdr3_nt: TGTGCTAGCAGCTTCAGAACGAACACTGAAGCTTTCTTT
cdr3_aa: CASSFRTNTEAFF

clone_size: -
j_call: TRBJ2-7
d_call: TRBD1
v_call: TRBV15
cdr3_nt: TGTGCCACCAGCGCCAGGGGGCTGGAGGACGAGCAGTACTTC
cdr3_aa: CATSARGLEDEQYF

clone_size: -
j_call: TRBJ2-1
d_call: -
v_call: TRBV6-5
cdr3_nt: TGTGCCAGCAGTTACCCACAGGACCGCCGCAATGAGCAGTTCTTC
cdr3_aa: CASSYPQDRRNEQFF

clone_size: -
j_call: TRBJ2-1
d_call: TRBD1
v_call: TRBV7-3
cdr3_nt: TGTGCCAGCAGCCCCTCCGGGACAGAACTATACAATGAGCAGTTCTTC
cdr3_aa: CASSPSGTELYNEQFF

clone_size: -
j_call: TRBJ1-5
d_call: -
v_call: TRBV23-1
cdr3_nt: TGCGCCAGCAGTCAAGGACAGACTTTATCATATCGGGATGTTCATCAGCCCCAGCATTTT
cdr3_aa: CASSQGQTLSYRDVHQPQHF

clone_size: few
j_call: TRBJ2-7
d_call: TRBD2
v_call: TRBV7-2
cdr3_nt: TGTGCCAGCAGCTTAGGGGCTAGCGGGTACGAGCAGTACTTC
cdr3_aa: CASSLGASGYEQYF

clone_size: -
j_call: TRBJ1-1
d_call: -
v_call: TRBV11-1
cdr3_nt: TGTGCCAGCAGCTTAGTGGGGGGTGCAGCTTTCTTT
cdr3_aa: CASSLVGGAAFF

clone_size: -
j_call: TRBJ2-1
d_call: -
v_call: TRBV18
cdr3_nt: TGTGCCAGCTCTCCGGGACTCAACTCCAATGAGCAGTTCTTC
cdr3_aa: CASSPGLNSNEQFF

clone_size: once
j_call: TRBJ2-1
d_call: -
v_call: TRBV30
cdr3_nt: TGTGCTAAGGCGGTAAGCTCCTACAATGAGCAGTTCTTC
cdr3_aa: CAKAVSSYNEQFF